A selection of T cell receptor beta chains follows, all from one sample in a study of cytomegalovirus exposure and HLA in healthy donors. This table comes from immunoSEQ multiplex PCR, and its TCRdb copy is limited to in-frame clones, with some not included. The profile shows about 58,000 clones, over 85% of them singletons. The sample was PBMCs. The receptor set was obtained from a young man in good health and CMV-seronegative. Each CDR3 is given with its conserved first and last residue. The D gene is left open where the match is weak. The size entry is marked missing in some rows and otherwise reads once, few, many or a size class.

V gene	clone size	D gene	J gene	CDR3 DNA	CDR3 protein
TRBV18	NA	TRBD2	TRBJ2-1	TGTGCCAGCTCACCACGTACGGGAGGGGTCAGTAATGAGCAGTTCTTC	CASSPRTGGVSNEQFF
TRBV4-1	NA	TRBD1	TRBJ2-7	TGCGCCAGCAGCCAAAGGGCTTGGCGACAGGGAGTATTTAGCTCCTACGAGCAGTACTTC	CASSQRAWRQGVFSSYEQYF
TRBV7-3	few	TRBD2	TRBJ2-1	TGTGCCAGCAGCTCGGGAGGGACTATCGACAATGAGCAGTTCTTC	CASSSGGTIDNEQFF
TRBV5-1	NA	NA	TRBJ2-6	TGCGCCAGCAGCTTGACAGGGCAAGATATCTCTGGGGCCAACGTCCTGACTTTC	CASSLTGQDISGANVLTF
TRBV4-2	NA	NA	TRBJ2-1	TGTGCCAGCAGCCAAGAATCAGCGGATGAGCAGTTCTTC	CASSQESADEQFF
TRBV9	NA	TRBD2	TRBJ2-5	TGTGCCAGCAGCGTTGGGGGGGGGAAAGAGACCCAGTACTTC	CASSVGGGKETQYF
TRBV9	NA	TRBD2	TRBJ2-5	TGTGCCAGCAGCGTAGGGAGAGCGGGGTCCCAAGAGACCCAGTACTTC	CASSVGRAGSQETQYF
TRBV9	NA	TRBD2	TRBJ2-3	TGTGCCAGCAGCGTAAGCGGAGCGGGAGGCGCAGATACGCAGTATTTT	CASSVSGAGGADTQYF
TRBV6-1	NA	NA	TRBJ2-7	TGTGCCAGCAGTGCAAACTCCGAGGGCCACGAGCAGTACTTC	CASSANSEGHEQYF
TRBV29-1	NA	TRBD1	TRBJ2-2	TGCAGCGGGAGCCGGACAGGCCCTCCCGGGGAGCTGTTTTTT	CSGSRTGPPGELFF
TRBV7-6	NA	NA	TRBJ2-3	TGTGCCAGCAGCTTCGGGATTAGCTTGGACACAGATACGCAGTATTTT	CASSFGISLDTDTQYF
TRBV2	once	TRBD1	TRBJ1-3	TGTGCCAGCTTACAGGGGCCCTCTGGAAACACCATATATTTT	CASLQGPSGNTIYF
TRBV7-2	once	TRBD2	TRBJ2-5	TGTGCCAGCAGCTTAGGGAGGGAGGGGACCCAGTACTTC	CASSLGREGTQYF
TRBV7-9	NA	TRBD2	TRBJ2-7	TGTGCCAGCAGACAAGCGGGAGGGAGTATTATTGGGCCCTACGAGCAGTACTTC	CASRQAGGSIIGPYEQYF
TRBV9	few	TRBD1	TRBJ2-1	TGTGCCAGCAGCGTAGGAAGGGACAGGAACAATGAGCAGTTCTTC	CASSVGRDRNNEQFF
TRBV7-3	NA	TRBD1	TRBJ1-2	TGTGCCAGCAGCTTATACAGGGGTCGGGGCTACACCTTC	CASSLYRGRGYTF
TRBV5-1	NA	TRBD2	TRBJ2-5	TGCGCCAGCAGCCGCGGGAGGCCCCCAGAGACCCAGTACTTC	CASSRGRPPETQYF
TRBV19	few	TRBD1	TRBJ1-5	TGTGCCAGTACTCCCGGACAGGCGGGGAAGCCCCAGCATTTT	CASTPGQAGKPQHF
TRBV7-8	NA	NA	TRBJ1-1	TGTGCCAGCAGCTTATATGGGGGGGAAGCTTTCTTT	CASSLYGGEAFF
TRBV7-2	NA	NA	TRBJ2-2	TGTGCCAGCAGCTTAGCGCTAGTCGCCGGGGAGCTGTTTTTT	CASSLALVAGELFF
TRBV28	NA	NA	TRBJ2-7	TGTGCCAGCAGTCAGATAGCGGTCCCTGCCTACGAGCAGTACTTC	CASSQIAVPAYEQYF
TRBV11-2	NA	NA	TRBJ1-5	TGTGCCAGCAGCTTAAAACTCAATCAGCCCCAGCATTTT	CASSLKLNQPQHF
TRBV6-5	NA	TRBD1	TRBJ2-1	TGTGCCAGCAGTGGGGACAGCTATGAGCAGTTCTTC	CASSGDSYEQFF
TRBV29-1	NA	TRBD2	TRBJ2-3	TGCAGCGGGACTAGCGACACAGATACGCAGTATTTT	CSGTSDTDTQYF
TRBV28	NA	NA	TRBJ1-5	TGTGCCAGCAGTTCCGCGGGAGTTAGCAATCAGCCCCAGCATTTT	CASSSAGVSNQPQHF
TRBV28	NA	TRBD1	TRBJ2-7	TGTGCCGCAGGGGAGACAGGGTCTGGCGAGCAGTACTTC	CAAGETGSGEQYF
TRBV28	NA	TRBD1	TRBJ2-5	TGTGCCAGCAGTTCCGGGACAGGGACCTGGGAGACCCAGTACTTC	CASSSGTGTWETQYF
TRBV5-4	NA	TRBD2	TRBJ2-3	TGTGCCAGCAGCCTCCCCCTAGCGGGAGGCCGAGATACGCAGTATTTT	CASSLPLAGGRDTQYF
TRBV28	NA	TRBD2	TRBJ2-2	TGTGCCAGCGGCACAGCGGGAGGGAACACCGGGGAGCTGTTTTTT	CASGTAGGNTGELFF